These T cell receptor beta chains were read from a single sample in a study of blood T cell repertoires in COVID-19. Data came from immunoSEQ multiplex PCR; TCRdb stores just in-frame clones and leaves some out. The table has under 300,000 clones, 65% to 90% seen once. Sequenced material: peripheral blood. The receptors originated from a woman aged 60-70 years with active or convalescent COVID-19. The CDR3 runs from the conserved cysteine through the conserved F or W. Each record gives: V gene, J gene, CDR3 protein.

TRBV3-1/TRBV3-2	TRBJ2-4	CASSQDGTSGGYIQYF
TRBV30	TRBJ1-1	CAWSSGGYTEAFF
TRBV5-1	TRBJ2-5	CASVRGGEETQYF
TRBV5-1	TRBJ1-2	CASSLEGHGRGYTF
TRBV27	TRBJ1-6	CASSSRQGDNSPLHF
TRBV5-1	TRBJ2-5	CASSFVGAQETQYF
TRBV5-3	TRBJ2-3	CARSKPGQPDTQYF
TRBV5-3	TRBJ1-4	CARSPFGTGDEKLFF
TRBV5-1	TRBJ1-1	CASSLVIGTGAGTEAFF
TRBV12-3/TRBV12-4	TRBJ1-1	CASSGRPLTEAFF
TRBV11-2	TRBJ2-5	CASSFGEQETQYF
TRBV6-5	TRBJ1-2	CASSRGQLNYGYTF
TRBV6-6	TRBJ1-5	CASTPEGGFQPQHF
TRBV27	TRBJ2-2	CASSSSGLAGGPSIGGELFF